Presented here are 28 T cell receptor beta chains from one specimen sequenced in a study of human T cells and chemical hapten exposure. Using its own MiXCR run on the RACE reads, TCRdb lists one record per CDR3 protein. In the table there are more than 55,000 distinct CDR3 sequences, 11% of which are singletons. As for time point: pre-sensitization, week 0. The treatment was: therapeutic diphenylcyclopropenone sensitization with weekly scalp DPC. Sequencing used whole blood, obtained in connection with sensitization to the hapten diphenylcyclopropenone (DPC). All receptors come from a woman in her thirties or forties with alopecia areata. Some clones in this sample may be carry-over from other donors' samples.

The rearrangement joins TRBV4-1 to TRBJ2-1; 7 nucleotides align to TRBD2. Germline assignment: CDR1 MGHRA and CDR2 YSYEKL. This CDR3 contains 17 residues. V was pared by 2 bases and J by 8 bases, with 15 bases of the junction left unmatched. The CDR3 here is CASSQILGGRAVDEQFF. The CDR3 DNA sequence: TGCGCCAGCAGCCAAATCTTGGGAGGGAGGGCCGTCGATGAGCAGTTCTTC.

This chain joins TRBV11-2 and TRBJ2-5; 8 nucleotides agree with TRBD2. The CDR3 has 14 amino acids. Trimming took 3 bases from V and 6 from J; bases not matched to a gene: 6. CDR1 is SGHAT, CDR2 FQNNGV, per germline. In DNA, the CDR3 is TGTGCCAGCAGCTTCGGGACTAGTGCCAAGACCCAGTACTTC. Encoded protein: CASSFGTSAKTQYF.

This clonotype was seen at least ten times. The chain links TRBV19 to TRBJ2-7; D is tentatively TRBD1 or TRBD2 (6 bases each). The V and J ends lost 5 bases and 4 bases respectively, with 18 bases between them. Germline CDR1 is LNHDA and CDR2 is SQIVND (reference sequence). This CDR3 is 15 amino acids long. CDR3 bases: TGTGCCAGTAGTCCCGAGGGGGGACGGCTATACGAGCAGTACTTC. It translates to CASSPEGGRLYEQYF.

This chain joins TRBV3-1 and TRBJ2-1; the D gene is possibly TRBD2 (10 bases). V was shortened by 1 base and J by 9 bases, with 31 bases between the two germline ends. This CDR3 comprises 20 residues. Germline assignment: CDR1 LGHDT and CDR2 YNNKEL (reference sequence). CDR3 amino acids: CASSQAGQGWLRAGGSEQFF. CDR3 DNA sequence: TGTGCCAGCAGCCAAGCTGGACAGGGGTGGCTAAGAGCGGGAGGGAGTGAGCAGTTCTTC.

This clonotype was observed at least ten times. This CDR3 reads CAWSPTGGLDGYTF. The CDR3 bases are TGTGCCTGGAGTCCTACCGGGGGTCTCGATGGCTACACCTTC. The J gene is TRBJ1-2, the V gene TRBV30; tentatively, D is TRBD1 (5 bases). Trimming took off 2 bases at V and 6 bases at J, with 16 bases between the two ends. The CDR3 spans 14 residues. Germline values: CDR1 GTSNPN, CDR2 SVGIG (reference sequence).

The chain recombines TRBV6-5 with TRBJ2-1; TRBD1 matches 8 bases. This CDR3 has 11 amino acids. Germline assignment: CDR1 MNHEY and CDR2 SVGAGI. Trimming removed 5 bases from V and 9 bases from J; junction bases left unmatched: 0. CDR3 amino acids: CASSDRGEQFF. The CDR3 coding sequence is TGTGCCAGCAGTGACAGGGGTGAGCAGTTCTTC.

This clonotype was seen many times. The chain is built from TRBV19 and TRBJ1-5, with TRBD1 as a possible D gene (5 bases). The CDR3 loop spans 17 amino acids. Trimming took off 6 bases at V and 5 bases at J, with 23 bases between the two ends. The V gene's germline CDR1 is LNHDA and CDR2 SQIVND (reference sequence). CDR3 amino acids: CASRSNRGAEWDQPQHF. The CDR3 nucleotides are TGTGCCAGTAGGAGCAACCGGGGCGCCGAATGGGATCAGCCCCAGCATTTT.

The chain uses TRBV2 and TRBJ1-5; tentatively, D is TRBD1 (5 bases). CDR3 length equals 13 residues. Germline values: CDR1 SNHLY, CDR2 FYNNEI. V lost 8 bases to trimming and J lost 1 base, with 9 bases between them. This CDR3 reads CASGRDSNQPQHF. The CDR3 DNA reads TGTGCCAGCGGGAGGGACAGCAATCAGCCCCAGCATTTT.

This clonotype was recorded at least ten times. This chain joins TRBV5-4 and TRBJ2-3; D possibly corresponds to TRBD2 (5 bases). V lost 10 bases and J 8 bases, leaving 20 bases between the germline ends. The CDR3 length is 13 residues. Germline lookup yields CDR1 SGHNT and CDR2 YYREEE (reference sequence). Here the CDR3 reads CAGGIPGSATQYF. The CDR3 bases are TGTGCCGGTGGGATTCCGGGGAGCGCTACGCAGTATTTT.

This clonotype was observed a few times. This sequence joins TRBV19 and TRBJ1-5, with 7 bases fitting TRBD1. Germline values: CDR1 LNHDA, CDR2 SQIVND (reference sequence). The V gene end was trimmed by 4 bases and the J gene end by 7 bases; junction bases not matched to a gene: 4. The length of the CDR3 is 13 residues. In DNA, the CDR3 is TGTGCCAGTAGTAACTACAGGGGACAGCCCCAGCATTTT. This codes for CASSNYRGQPQHF.

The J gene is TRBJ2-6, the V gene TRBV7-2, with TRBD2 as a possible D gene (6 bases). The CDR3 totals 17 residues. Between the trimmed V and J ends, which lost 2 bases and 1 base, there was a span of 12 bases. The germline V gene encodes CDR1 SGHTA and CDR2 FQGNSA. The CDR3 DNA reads TGTGCCAGCAGCTTAATAGGCGGAGGGTCTGGGGCCAACGTCCTGACTTTC. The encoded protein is CASSLIGGGSGANVLTF.

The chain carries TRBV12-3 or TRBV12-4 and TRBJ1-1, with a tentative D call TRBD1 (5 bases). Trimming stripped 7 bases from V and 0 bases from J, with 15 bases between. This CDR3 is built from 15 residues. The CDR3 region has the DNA TGTGCCAGCACCAGAGCGGGACCCATGAACACTGAAGCTTTCTTT. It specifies CASTRAGPMNTEAFF.

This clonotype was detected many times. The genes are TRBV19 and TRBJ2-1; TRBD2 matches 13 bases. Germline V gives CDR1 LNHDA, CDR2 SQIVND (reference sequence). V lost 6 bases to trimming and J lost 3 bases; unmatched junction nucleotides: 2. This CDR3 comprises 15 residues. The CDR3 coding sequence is TGTGCCAGTAGGACTAGCGGGGGGCGCTACAATGAGCAGTTCTTC. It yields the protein CASRTSGGRYNEQFF.

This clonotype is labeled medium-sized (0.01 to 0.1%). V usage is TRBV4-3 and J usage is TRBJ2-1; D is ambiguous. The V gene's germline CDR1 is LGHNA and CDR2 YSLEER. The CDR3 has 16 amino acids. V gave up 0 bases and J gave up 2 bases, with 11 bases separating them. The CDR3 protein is CASSQEVLGAYNEQFF. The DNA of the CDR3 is TGCGCCAGCAGCCAAGAAGTCCTAGGCGCCTACAATGAGCAGTTCTTC.

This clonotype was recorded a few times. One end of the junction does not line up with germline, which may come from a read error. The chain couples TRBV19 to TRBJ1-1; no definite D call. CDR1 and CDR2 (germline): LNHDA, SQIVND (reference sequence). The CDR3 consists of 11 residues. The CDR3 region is CASSPNIEAFF. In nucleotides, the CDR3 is TGTGCCAGTAGCCCCAACATTGAAGCTTTCTTT.

The CDR3 is CASSYPPGLGADNEQFF. The CDR3 coding sequence is TGTGCCAGCAGTTACCCGCCGGGACTAGGGGCTGACAATGAGCAGTTCTTC. The V call is TRBV6-2 or TRBV6-3, the J call TRBJ2-1; 8 bases line up with TRBD2. CDR1 is MNHEY and CDR2 is SVGEGT in the germline V gene. The CDR3 consists of 17 residues. The ends lost 2 bases at V and 5 bases at J; junction bases unmatched: 11.

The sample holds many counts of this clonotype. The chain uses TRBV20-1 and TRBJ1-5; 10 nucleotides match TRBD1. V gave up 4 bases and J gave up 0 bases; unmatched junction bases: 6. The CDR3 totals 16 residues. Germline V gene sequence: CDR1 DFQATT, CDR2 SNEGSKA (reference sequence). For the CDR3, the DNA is TGCAGTGCTACACGCCGGGACAGGGGTAGCAATCAGCCCCAGCATTTT. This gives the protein CSATRRDRGSNQPQHF.

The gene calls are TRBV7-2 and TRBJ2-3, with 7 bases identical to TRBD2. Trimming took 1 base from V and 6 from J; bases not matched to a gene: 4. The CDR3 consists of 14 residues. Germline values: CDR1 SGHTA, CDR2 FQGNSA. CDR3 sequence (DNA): TGTGCCAGCAGCTTAGGCGGGAGATACGATACGCAGTATTTT. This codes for CASSLGGRYDTQYF.

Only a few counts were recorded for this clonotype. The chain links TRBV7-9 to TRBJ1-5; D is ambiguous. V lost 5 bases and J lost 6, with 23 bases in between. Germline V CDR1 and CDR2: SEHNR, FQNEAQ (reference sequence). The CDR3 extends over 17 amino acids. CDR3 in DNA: TGTGCCAGCAGCGGGGAACTGACTCCCGGCCGGGGTCAGCCCCAGCATTTT. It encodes CASSGELTPGRGQPQHF.

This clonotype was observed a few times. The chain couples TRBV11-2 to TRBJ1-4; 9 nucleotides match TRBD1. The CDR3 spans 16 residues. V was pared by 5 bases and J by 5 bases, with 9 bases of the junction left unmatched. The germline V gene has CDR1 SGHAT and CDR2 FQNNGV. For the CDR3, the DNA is TGTGCCAGCAGCAACGGACCGGGACAGGGCAATGAAAAACTGTTTTTT. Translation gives CASSNGPGQGNEKLFF.

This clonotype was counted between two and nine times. CDR3 residues: CASSLGGNSDTQYF. For the CDR3, the DNA is TGCGCCAGCAGCTTGGGGGGGAACTCAGATACGCAGTATTTT. The chain has TRBV5-1 and TRBJ2-3; D is possibly TRBD1 or TRBD2 (5 bases each). Looked up from germline, CDR1 is SGHRS and CDR2 is YFSETQ. Deletions cut 0 bases from V and 4 bases from J, with 9 bases between. This CDR3 comprises 14 residues.

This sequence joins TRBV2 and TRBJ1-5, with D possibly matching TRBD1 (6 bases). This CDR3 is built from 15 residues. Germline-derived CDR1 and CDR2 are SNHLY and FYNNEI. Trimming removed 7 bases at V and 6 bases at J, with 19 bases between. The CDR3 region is CASNSGGGRGQPQHF. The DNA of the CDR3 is TGTGCCAGCAACTCCGGGGGGGGGCGTGGTCAGCCCCAGCATTTT.

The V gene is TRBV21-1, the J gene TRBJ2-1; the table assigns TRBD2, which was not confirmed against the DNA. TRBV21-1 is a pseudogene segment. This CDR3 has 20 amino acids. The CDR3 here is CASSKATGGCGRCSYNEQFF. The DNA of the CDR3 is TGTGCCAGCAGCAAAGCGACCGGTGGATGCGGGAGATGCTCCTACAATGAGCAGTTCTTC.

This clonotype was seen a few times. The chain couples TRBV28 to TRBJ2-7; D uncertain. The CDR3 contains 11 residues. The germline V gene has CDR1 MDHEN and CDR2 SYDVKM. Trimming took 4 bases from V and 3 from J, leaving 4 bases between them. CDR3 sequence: CASSSVYEQYF. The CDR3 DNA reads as TGTGCCAGCAGTTCCGTCTACGAGCAGTACTTC.

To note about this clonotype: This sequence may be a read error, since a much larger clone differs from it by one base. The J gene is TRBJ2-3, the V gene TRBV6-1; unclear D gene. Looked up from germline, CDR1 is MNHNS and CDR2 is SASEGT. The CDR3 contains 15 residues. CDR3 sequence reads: CASTSLDGNTDMQYF. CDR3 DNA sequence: TGTGCCAGCACCTCGCTGGACGGCAACACAGATATGCAGTATTTT.

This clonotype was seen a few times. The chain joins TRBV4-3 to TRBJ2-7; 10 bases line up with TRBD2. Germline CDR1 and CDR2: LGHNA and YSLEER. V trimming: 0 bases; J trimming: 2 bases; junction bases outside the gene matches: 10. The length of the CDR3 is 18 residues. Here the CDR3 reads CASSQEGALAGQPYEQYF. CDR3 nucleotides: TGCGCCAGCAGCCAAGAAGGGGCACTAGCGGGGCAGCCCTACGAGCAGTACTTC.

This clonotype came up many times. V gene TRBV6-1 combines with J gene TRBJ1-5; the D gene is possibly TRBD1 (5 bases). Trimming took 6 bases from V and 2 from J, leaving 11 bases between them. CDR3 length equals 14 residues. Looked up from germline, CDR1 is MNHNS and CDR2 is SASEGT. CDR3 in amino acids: CASRGGLGNQPQHF. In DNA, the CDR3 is TGTGCCAGCAGGGGGGGTTTGGGCAATCAGCCCCAGCATTTT.

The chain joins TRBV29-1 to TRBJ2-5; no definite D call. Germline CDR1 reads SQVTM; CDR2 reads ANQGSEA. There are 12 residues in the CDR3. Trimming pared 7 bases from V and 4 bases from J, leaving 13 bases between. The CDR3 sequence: CSAGRYRETQYF. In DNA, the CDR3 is TGCAGCGCTGGACGGTATAGAGAGACCCAGTACTTC.